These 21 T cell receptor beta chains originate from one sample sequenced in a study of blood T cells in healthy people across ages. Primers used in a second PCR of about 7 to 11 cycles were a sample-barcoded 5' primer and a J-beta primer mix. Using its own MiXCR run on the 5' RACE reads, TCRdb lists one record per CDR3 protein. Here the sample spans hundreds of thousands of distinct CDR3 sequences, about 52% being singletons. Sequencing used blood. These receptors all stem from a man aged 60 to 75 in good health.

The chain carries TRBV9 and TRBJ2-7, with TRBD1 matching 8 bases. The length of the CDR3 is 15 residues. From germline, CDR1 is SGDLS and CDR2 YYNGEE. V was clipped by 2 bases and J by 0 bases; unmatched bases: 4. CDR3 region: CASSVRDRSSYEQYF. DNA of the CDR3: TGTGCCAGCAGCGTCCGGGACAGGAGCTCCTACGAGCAGTACTTC.

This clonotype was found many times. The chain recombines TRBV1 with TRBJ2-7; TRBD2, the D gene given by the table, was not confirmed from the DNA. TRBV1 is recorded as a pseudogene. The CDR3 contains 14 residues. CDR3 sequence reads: CTSSLSGFSYEQYF. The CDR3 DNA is TGCACCAGCAGCCTGAGCGGATTCTCCTACGAGCAGTACTTC.

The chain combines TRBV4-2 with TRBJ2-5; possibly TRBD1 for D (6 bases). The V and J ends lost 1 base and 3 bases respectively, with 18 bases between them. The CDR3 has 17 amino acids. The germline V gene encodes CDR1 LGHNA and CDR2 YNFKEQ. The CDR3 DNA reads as TGTGCCAGCAGCCAAGGGGGGCCGGGACAACCGGAAGAGACCCAGTACTTC. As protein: CASSQGGPGQPEETQYF.

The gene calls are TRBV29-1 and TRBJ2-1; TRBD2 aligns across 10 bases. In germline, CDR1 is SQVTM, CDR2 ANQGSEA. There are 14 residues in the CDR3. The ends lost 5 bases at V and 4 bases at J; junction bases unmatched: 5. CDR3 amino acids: CSVLTSGRYNEQFF. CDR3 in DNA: TGCAGCGTTTTGACTAGCGGGCGATACAATGAGCAGTTCTTC.

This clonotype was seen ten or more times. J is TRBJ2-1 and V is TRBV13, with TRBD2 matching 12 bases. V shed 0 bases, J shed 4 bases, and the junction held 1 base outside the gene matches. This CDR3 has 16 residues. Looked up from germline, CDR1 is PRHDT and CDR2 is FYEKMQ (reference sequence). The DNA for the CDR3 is TGTGCCAGCAGCTTAGGACTAGCGGGAGGATACAATGAGCAGTTCTTC. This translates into CASSLGLAGGYNEQFF. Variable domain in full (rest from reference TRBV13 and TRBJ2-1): AAGVIQSPRHLIKEKRETATLKCYPIPRHDTVYWYQQGPGQDPQFLISFYEKMQSDKGSIPDRFSAQQFSDYHSELNMSSLELGDSALYFCASSLGLAGGYNEQFFGPGTRLTVL.

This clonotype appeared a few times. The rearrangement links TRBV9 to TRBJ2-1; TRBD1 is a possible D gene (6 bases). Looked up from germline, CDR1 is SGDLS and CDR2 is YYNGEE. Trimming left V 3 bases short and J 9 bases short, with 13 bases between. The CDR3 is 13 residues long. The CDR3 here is CASSAYQQGEQFF. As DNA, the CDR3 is TGTGCCAGCAGCGCTTATCAACAGGGTGAGCAGTTCTTC.

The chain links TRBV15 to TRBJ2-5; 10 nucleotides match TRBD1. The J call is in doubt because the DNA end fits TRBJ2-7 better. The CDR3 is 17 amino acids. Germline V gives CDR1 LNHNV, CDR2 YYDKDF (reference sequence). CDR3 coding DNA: TGTGCCACCAGCAGAGTGTTGGGACAGGGGCATTCCTACGAGCAGTACTTC. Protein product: CATSRVLGQGHSYEQYF.

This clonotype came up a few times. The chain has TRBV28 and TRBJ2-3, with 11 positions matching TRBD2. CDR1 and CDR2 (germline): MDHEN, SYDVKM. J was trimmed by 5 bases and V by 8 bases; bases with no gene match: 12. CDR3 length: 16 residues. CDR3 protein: CASHSPLAGGGDTQYF. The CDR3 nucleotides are TGTGCCAGCCATAGCCCCCTAGCGGGGGGAGGAGATACGCAGTATTTT.

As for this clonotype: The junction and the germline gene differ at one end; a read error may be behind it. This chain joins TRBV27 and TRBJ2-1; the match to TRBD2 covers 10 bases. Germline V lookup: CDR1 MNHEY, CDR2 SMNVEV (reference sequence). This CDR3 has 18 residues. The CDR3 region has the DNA TGTGCCAGCAGTTTAAGAAGCGGGAGGGCTATCCGCGACAATGGGCAGTTCTTC. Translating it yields CASSLRSGRAIRDNGQFF.

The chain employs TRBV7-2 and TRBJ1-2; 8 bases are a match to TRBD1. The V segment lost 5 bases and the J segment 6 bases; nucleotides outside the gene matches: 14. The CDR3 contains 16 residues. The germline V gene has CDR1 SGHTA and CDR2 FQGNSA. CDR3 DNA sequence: TGTGCCAGCAGCCAAACTCCCGGACAGGGTACCGATGGCTACACCTTC. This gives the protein CASSQTPGQGTDGYTF. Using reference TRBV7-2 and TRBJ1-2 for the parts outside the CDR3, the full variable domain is GAGVSQSPSNKVTEKGKDVELRCDPISGHTALYWYRQSLGQGLEFLIYFQGNSAPDKSGLPSDRFSAERTGGSVSTLTIQRTQQEDSAVYLCASSQTPGQGTDGYTFGSGTRLTVV.

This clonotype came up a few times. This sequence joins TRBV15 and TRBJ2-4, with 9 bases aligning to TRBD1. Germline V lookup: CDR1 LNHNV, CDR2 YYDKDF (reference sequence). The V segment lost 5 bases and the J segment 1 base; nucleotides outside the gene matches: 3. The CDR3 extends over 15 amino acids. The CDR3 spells CATSGTGFAKNIQYF. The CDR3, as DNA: TGTGCCACCAGCGGGACAGGGTTTGCCAAAAACATTCAGTACTTC.

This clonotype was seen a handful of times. The CDR3 spells CASSVRQPLISYEQYF. The CDR3 DNA follows: TGTGCCAGCAGTGTCCGACAGCCACTTATCTCCTACGAGCAGTACTTC. V usage is TRBV28 and J usage is TRBJ2-4; perhaps TRBD1 as D (5 bases). The assigned J gene may be wrong: the sequence end matches TRBJ2-7 better. CDR1 and CDR2 from the germline V gene are MDHEN and SYDVKM. The length of the CDR3 is 16 residues.

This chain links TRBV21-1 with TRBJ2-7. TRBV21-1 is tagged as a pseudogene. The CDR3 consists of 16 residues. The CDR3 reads CASSNQGSRISYEQYF. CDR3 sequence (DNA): TGTGCCAGCAGCAACCAAGGGAGTCGGATCTCCTACGAGCAGTACTTC.

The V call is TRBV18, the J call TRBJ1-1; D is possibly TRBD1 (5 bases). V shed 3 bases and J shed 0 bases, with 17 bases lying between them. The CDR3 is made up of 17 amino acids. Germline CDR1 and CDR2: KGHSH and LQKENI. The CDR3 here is CASSPRGRAGMNTEAFF. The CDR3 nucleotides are TGTGCCAGCTCACCGAGGGGCAGGGCTGGCATGAACACTGAAGCTTTCTTT.

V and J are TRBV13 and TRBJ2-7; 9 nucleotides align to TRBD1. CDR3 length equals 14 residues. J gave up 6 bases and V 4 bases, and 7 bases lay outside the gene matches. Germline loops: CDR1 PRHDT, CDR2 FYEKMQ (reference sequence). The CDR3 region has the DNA TGTGCCAGCAGCTCCTGGACAGGGGACGGCGAGCAGTACTTC. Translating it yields CASSSWTGDGEQYF.

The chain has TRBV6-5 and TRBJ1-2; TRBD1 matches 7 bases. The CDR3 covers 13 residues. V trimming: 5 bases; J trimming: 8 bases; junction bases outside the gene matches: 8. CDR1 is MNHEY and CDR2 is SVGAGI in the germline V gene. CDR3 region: CASSPRQGAGYTF. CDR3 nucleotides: TGTGCCAGCAGTCCTAGACAGGGCGCCGGCTACACCTTC.

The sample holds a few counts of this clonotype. The CDR3 DNA sequence: TGTGCCAGCAGCTTAGTACGTTCGACTAATGAGCAGTTCTTC. It specifies CASSLVRSTNEQFF. The J gene is TRBJ2-1, the V gene TRBV7-2; D gene ambiguous. This CDR3 comprises 14 residues. Germline CDR1 reads SGHTA; CDR2 reads FQGNSA. V was cut by 1 base and J by 7 bases, with 11 bases left in between.

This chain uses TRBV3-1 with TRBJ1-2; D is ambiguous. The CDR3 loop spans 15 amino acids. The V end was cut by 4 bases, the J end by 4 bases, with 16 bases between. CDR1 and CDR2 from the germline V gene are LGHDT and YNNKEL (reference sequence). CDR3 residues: CASSPRTSRRYGYTF. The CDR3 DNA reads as TGTGCCAGCAGCCCCAGGACCTCGCGGCGCTATGGCTACACCTTC.

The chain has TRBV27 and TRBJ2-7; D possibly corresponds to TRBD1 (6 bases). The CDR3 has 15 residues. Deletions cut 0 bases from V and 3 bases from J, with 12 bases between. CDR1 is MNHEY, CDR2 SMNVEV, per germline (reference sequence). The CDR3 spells CASSLSPQGDYEQYF. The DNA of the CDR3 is TGTGCCAGCAGTTTATCGCCACAGGGAGACTACGAGCAGTACTTC.

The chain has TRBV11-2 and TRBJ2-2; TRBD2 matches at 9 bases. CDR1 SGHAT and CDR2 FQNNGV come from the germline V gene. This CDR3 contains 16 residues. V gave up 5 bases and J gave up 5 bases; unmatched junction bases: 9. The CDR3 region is CASSRTGLARTGELFF. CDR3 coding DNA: TGTGCCAGCAGCAGAACGGGACTAGCAAGGACCGGGGAGCTGTTTTTT.

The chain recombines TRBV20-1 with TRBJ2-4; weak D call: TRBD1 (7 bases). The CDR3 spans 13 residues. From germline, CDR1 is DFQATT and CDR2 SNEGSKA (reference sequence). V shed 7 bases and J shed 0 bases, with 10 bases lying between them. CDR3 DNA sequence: TGCAGTGTTCAGGGGGGAGCCAAAAACATTCAGTACTTC. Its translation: CSVQGGAKNIQYF.